This T cell receptor (beta chain) emerged from a study of cytomegalovirus exposure and HLA in healthy donors. 13 Jbeta primers and 60 Vbeta primers were used for the PCR. Clones were read by immunoSEQ multiplex PCR, and TCRdb kept only the in-frame ones, dropping some. The sample records some 83,000 clones, under 80% being singletons. The V gene lost 4 bases and the J gene lost 11 bases, with 14 bases spanning the gap. CDR1 is KGHSH and CDR2 is LQKENI in the germline V gene. The CDR3 totals 12 residues. The sequence was collected from a man in his sixties in good health and CMV-seronegative. The sequenced sample was PBMCs. V usage is TRBV18 and J usage is TRBJ1-1, with a tentative D call TRBD1 (6 bases). The CDR3 DNA sequence: TGTGCCAGCTCACTAGCCACAGGGATGGCTTTCTTT. The encoded protein is CASSLATGMAFF.